The present TCR beta chain was sequenced within a study of blood T cell repertoires in COVID-19. The wider study: Sources were T cells, B-cell-depleted T cells, or PBMCs; the material itself was cDNA or gDNA.

Produced via immunoSEQ multiplex PCR; TCRdb's table is partial and in-frame only. Of about 230,000 clones in the sample, roughly 85% are singletons; the top ten hold approximately 2.6%. V trimming: 3 bases; J trimming: 3 bases; junction bases outside the gene matches: 5. Germline-derived CDR1 and CDR2 are ENHRY and SYGVKD. The CDR3 runs to 16 residues. This sequence originates from a woman in her seventies with active or convalescent COVID-19. Sequencing input: peripheral blood. This chain connects TRBV10-3 to TRBJ2-6; 7 bases match TRBD2. The DNA of the CDR3 is TGTGCCATCAGTGAAGATCGGGGGGTTGGGGCCAACGTCCTGACTTTC. Protein sequence: CAISEDRGVGANVLTF.